This TCR beta chain was observed in a study of blood T cell repertoires in COVID-19. Study summary: The study drew acute and convalescent COVID-19 samples from the United States, Italy and Spain. T cells, B-cell-depleted T cells, or PBMCs provided the cDNA or gDNA that served as material.

The CDR3 length is 16 residues. In germline, CDR1 is SGHTA, CDR2 FQGNSA. Trimming took off 1 base at V and 5 bases at J, with 17 bases between the two ends. A Seattle source enrolled patients during active infection and followed them longitudinally. In the study's own analysis: The assay estimated nucleated cells by amplifying reference gene primers. Profiled with immunoSEQ multiplex PCR; TCRdb holds only in-frame clones, not every one. The V and J calls and clone size are taken from that table; D and trimming were inferred from the DNA. The data contain 90,000 to 100,000 clones, roughly nine tenths of them singletons.

V and J are TRBV7-2 and TRBJ1-1; perhaps TRBD1 as D (5 bases). Material for sequencing was peripheral blood. The receptor's source is a man aged 50 to 59 with COVID-19, enrolled during active disease. CDR3 DNA: TGTGCCAGCAGCTTAGGCTCAGGGCCTATAGGGACTGAAGCTTTCTTT. This gives the protein CASSLGSGPIGTEAFF.